This T cell receptor beta chain came from a study of shared clonotypes between healthy human individuals. Background on the study: The cohort comprised a couple of women and a few men. Their ages spanned 18 to 49 years. General observations from the study: Large depth notwithstanding, sorted-subset sequencing proved incomplete by rarefaction.

CDR1 MNHNS and CDR2 SASEGT come from the germline V gene. V was shortened by 7 bases and J by 8 bases, with 18 bases between the two germline ends. The CDR3 covers 15 residues. About this clone: Its target is unknown.

The DNA input per sorted-subset replicate PCR was about 220 ng, corresponding to roughly 31,000 T cell genomes. Libraries were prepared by immunoSEQ multiplex PCR; TCRdb keeps only in-frame clonotypes and omits some of them. The table has around 1 million clones, 76% seen once. The J gene is TRBJ1-6, the V gene TRBV6-1; D is undetermined. This receptor was obtained from a young man in good health. The sequencing input was memory CD4+ T cells sorted from blood. The subset here: CD45RA-negative fraction. CDR3 in DNA: TGTGCCAGCAACCCGGATAGGGCACGGGATTCACCCCTCCACTTT. The encoded protein is CASNPDRARDSPLHF.